This entry is about one TCR beta chain. Its antigen is currently unknown. The source of the sample is a study of CD8+ T cells in alopecia areata. Study summary: Patients in the study were on tofacitinib for 6 to 18 months, then off it for 6 months.

As the sequencing template, cDNA was produced by extracting RNA and reverse transcribing it. Produced via immunoSEQ multiplex PCR; TCRdb's table is partial and in-frame only. This table holds about 300,000 clones, 58% found once. The treatment here: oral pan-JAK inhibitor, 5-10 mg twice daily. Findings of the study overall: Patients shared TCRs less clearly than mice did, possibly for HLA-related reasons. Tofacitinib significantly lowered scalp clonality and expanded CD8+ clones among the top 100. Lesional scalp, notably in alopecia totalis/universalis, had clonality above that of normal scalp.

V lost 3 bases and J 7 bases, leaving 16 bases between the germline ends. This CDR3 has 15 amino acids. Per germline, CDR1 KGHSH and CDR2 LQKENI. V usage is TRBV18 and J usage is TRBJ2-4, with D perhaps TRBD1 or TRBD2 (5 bases each). The origin of this receptor is a human donor with alopecia areata. The sequencing here drew on CD4+ T cells sorted from blood, taken at week 24, from a patient treated with tofacitinib. The chain's CDR3 is CASSPSWDGANIQYF. CDR3 sequence (DNA): TGTGCCAGCTCACCTTCGTGGGACGGGGCTAACATTCAGTACTTC.